The T cell receptor (beta chain) under discussion was sequenced for a study of shared clonotypes between healthy human individuals. V gave up 6 bases and J gave up 0 bases, with 9 bases separating them. The CDR3 extends over 15 amino acids. Germline V CDR1 and CDR2: MGHDK, SYGVNS. Some clones are missing from TCRdb's copy, which holds only in-frame ones; the method was immunoSEQ multiplex PCR. The sample includes nearly 500,000 clones, approximately 80% of them seen just once. The chain joins TRBV25-1 to TRBJ2-6; tentatively, D is TRBD1 (5 bases). The clonotype was recovered from a woman in her 40s in good health. Some clones in this sample may be carry-over from other donors' samples. The sample comprised PBMCs. CDR3 sequence reads: CASSRQYSGANVLTF. The CDR3 bases are TGTGCCAGCAGCCGACAGTACTCTGGGGCCAACGTCCTGACTTTC.